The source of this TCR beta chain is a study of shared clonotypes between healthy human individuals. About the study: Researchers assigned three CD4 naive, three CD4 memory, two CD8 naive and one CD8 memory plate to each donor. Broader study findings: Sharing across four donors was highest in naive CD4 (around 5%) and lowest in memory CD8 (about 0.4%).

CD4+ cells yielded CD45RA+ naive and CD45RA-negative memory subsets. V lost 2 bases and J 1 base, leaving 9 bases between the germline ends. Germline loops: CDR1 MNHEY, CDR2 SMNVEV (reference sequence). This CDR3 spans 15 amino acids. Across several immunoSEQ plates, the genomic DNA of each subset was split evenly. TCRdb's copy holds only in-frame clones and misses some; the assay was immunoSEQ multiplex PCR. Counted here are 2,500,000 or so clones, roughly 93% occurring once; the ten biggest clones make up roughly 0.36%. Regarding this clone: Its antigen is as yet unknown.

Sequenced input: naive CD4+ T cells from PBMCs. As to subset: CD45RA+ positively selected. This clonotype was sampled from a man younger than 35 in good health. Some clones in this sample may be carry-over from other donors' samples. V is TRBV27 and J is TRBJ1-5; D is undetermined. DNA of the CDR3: TGTGCCAGCAGTTTAACCTGGGCGAGCAATCAGCCCCAGCATTTT. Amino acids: CASSLTWASNQPQHF.